This TCR beta chain was identified during a study of T cells in tuberculosis. Study-wide context: This South African cohort compared adolescents with or without latent tuberculosis against adults with active tuberculosis.

Only in-frame clones appear in the TCRdb table, and some are missing; sequencing was by immunoSEQ multiplex PCR. Of 30,000 to 40,000 clones detected, approximately 94% appear once; the ten largest clones hold roughly 4.7%. Time point reported: new active TB diagnosis, blood taken before or within 7 days of starting treatment. The source is an adult with tuberculosis. Material: PBMCs, obtained at tuberculosis diagnosis.

The CDR3 loop is CAWSEGQGSHSPLHF. CDR3 in DNA: TGTGCCTGGAGTGAGGGACAGGGGTCACATTCACCCCTCCACTTT. The V call is TRBV30, the J call TRBJ1-6; 10 bases fit TRBD1. The germline gives CDR1 GTSNPN, CDR2 SVGIG (reference sequence). The CDR3 loop spans 15 amino acids. The ends lost 1 base at V and 8 bases at J; junction bases unmatched: 5.